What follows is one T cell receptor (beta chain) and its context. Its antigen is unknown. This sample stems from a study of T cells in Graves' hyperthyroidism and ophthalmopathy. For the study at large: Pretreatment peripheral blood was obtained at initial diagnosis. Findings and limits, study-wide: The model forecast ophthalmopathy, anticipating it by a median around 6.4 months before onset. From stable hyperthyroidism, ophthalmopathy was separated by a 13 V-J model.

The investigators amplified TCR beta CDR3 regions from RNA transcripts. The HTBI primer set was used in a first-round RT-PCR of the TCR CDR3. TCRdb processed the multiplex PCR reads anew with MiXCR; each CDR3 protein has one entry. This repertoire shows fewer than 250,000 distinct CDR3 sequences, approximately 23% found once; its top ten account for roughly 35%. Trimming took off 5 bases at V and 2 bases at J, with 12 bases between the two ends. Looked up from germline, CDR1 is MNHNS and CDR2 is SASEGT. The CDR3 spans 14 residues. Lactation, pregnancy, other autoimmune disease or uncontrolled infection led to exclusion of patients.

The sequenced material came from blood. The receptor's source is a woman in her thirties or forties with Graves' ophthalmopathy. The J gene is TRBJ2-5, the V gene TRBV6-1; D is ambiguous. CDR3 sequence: CASSSRHLQETQYF. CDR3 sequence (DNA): TGTGCCAGCAGTAGCCGACACCTTCAAGAGACCCAGTACTTC.